This T cell receptor beta chain was documented in a study of neurological immune-mediated disorders. Broader study findings: Expansion of TCR clones was greatest in HTLV-1-associated myelopathy and smallest in multiple sclerosis, where it fell below that of healthy controls.

J lost 2 bases, V lost 0 bases, and 5 bases had no gene match. CDR1 is KGHSH and CDR2 is LQKENI in the germline V gene. This CDR3 comprises 18 residues. In its sample, this clonotype was seen many times. Its target is not known. It was by 5'RACE with 10-nucleotide random UMIs that the cDNA was made. A single run covered 15-18 subjects with over 190 million TCR-beta sequences. Each CDR3 protein is one row after TCRdb ran MiXCR on the 5' RACE reads. The profile shows 74,000 or so distinct CDR3 sequences, roughly 9.9% of them singletons. The sample taken for sequencing was PBMCs. The genes are TRBV18 and TRBJ2-1; 12 bases line up with TRBD1. The receptor comes from a man aged 50 to 59 in good health. CDR3 region: CASSPPAGTGGAYNEQFF. The CDR3, as DNA: TGTGCCAGCTCACCACCTGCCGGGACAGGGGGCGCCTACAATGAGCAGTTCTTC.